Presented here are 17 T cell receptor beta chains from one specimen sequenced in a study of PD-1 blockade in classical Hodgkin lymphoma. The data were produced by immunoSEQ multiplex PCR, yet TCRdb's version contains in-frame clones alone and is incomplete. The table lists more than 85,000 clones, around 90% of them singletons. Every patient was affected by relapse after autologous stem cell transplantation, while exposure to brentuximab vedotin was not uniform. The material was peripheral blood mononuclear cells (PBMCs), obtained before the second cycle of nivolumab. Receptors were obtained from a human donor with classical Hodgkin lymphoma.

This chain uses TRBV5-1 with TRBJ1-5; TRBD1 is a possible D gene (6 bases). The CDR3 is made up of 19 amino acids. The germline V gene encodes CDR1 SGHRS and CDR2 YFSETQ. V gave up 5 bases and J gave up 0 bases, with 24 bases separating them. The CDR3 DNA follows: TGCGCCAGCAGTTCTACTGGACAGCGCAATAGGAGTAGCAATCAGCCCCAGCATTTT. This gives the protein CASSSTGQRNRSSNQPQHF.

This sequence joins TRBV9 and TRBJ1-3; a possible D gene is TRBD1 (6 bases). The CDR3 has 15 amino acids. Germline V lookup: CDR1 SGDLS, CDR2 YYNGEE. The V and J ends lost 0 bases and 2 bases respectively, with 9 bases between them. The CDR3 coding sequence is TGTGCCAGCAGCGTAGGTGCAGGGGCTGGAAACACCATATATTTT. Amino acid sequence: CASSVGAGAGNTIYF.

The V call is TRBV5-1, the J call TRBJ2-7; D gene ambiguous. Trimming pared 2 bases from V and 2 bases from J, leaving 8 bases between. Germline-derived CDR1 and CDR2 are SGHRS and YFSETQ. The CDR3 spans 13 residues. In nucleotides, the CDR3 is TGCGCCAGCAGCTTAGACGGCCCCTACGAGCAGTACTTC. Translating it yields CASSLDGPYEQYF.

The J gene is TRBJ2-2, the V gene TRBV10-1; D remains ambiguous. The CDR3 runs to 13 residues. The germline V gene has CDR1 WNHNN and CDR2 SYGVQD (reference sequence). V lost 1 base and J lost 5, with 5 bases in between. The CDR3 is CASSEWATGELFF. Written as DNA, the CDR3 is TGCGCCAGCAGTGAGTGGGCGACCGGGGAGCTGTTTTTT.

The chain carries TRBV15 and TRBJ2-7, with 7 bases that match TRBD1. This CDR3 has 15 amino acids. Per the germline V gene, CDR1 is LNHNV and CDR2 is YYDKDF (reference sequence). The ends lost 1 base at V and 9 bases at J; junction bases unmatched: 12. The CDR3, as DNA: TGTGCCACCAGCAGAGTGTCGGGACAGTCTACGCTGCAGTACTTC. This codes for CATSRVSGQSTLQYF.

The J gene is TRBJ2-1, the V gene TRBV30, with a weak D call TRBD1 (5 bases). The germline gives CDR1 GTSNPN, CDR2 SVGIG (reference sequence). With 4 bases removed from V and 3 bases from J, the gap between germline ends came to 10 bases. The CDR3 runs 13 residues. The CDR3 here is CAWKGPYYNEQFF. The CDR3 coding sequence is TGTGCCTGGAAGGGGCCTTACTACAATGAGCAGTTCTTC.

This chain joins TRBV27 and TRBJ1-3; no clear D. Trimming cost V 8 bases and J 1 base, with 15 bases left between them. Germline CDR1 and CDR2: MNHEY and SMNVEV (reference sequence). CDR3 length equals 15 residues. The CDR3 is CASGSLGRSGNTIYF. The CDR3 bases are TGTGCCAGCGGCTCCCTGGGTAGGTCTGGAAACACCATATATTTT.

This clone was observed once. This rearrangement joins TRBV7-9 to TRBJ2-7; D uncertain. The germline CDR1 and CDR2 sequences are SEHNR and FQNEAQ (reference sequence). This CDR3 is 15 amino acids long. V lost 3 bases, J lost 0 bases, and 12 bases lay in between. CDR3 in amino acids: CASSLGTKSSYEQYF. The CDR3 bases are TGTGCCAGCAGCTTGGGTACCAAGAGCTCCTACGAGCAGTACTTC.

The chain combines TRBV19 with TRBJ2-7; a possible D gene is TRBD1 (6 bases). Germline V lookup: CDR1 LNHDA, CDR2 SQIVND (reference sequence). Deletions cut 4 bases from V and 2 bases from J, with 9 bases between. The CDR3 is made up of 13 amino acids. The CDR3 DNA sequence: TGTGCCAGTAGTAGGGGGCAAACCTACGAGCAGTACTTC. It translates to CASSRGQTYEQYF.

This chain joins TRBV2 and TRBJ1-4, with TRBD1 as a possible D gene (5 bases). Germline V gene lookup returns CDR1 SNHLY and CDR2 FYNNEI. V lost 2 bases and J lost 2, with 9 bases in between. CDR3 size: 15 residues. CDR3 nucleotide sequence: TGTGCCAGCAGTGAACAGGGTGGGACTAATGAAAAACTGTTTTTT. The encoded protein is CASSEQGGTNEKLFF.

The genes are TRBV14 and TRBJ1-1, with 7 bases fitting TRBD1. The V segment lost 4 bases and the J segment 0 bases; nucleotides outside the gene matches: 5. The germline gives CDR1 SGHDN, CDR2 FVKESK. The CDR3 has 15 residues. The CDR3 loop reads CASSPRGGMNTEAFF. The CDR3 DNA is TGTGCCAGCAGCCCCAGGGGGGGTATGAACACTGAAGCTTTCTTT.

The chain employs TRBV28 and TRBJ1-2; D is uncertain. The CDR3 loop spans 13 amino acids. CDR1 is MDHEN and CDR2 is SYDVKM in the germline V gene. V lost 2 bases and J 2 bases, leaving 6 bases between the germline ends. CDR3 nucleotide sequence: TGTGCCAGCAGTTTAACAGACAACTATGGCTACACCTTC. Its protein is CASSLTDNYGYTF.

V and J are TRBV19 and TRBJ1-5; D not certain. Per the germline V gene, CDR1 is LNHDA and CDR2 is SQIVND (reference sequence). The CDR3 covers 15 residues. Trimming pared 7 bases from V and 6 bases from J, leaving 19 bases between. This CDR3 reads CASKVAAPPGQPQHF. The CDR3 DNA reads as TGTGCCAGTAAAGTGGCGGCCCCCCCAGGTCAGCCCCAGCATTTT.

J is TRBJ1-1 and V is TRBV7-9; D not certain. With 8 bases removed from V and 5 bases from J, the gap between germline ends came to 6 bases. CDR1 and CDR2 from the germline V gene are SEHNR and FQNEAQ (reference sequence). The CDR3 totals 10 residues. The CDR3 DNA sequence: TGTGCCAGCCGAGGGACTGAAGCTTTCTTT. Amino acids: CASRGTEAFF.

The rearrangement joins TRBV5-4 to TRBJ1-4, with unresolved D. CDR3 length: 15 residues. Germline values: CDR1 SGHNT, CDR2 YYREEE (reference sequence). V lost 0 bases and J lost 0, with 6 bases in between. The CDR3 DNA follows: TGTGCCAGCAGCTTGGGCGGTGCAACTAATGAAAAACTGTTTTTT. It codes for CASSLGGATNEKLFF.

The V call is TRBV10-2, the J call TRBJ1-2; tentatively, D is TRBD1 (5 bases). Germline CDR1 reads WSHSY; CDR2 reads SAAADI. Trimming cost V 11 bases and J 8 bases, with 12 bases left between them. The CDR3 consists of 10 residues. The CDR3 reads CAAGPGGYTF. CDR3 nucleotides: TGCGCCGCGGGGCCAGGCGGCTACACCTTC.

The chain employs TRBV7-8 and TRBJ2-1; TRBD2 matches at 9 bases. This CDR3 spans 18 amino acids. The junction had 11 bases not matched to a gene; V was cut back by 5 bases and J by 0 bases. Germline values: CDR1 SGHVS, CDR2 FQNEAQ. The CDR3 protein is CASSIGLAPKSSYNEQFF. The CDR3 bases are TGTGCCAGCAGCATCGGACTAGCGCCGAAGAGCTCCTACAATGAGCAGTTCTTC.